Shown below are 11 T cell receptor beta chains from a single sample sequenced in a study of neurological immune-mediated disorders. Each CDR3 protein gets one entry after TCRdb re-called the 5' RACE reads with MiXCR. Here the sample spans 110,000 or so distinct CDR3 sequences, more than 2.5% being singletons. Sequenced sample: PBMCs. The receptor source for this set is a woman under 40 with multiple sclerosis.

There are many counts of this clonotype. The chain uses TRBV6-6 and TRBJ1-4, with D uncertain. This CDR3 is 13 amino acids long. Between the trimmed V and J ends, which lost 8 bases and 5 bases, there was a span of 12 bases. Germline assignment: CDR1 MNHNY and CDR2 SVGAGI (reference sequence). The CDR3 sequence: CASGEQINEKLFF. In DNA form, the CDR3 reads TGTGCCAGCGGGGAACAGATCAATGAAAAACTGTTTTTT.

This clonotype was recorded at least ten times. The chain employs TRBV20-1 and TRBJ2-5; TRBD1 matches 7 bases. With 4 bases clipped from V and 1 base from J, the junction kept 9 bases outside the gene matches. The length of the CDR3 is 15 residues. The germline V gene has CDR1 DFQATT and CDR2 SNEGSKA (reference sequence). The CDR3 coding sequence is TGCAGTGCTATTACAGGGGTTATAGGCCAAGAGACCCAGTACTTC. It yields the protein CSAITGVIGQETQYF.

This clonotype has a count of ten or more. V usage is TRBV10-3 and J usage is TRBJ1-2; 9 bases align to TRBD1. Losses at the gene ends were 4 bases for V and 4 bases for J; bases not matched to a gene: 1. The CDR3 has 13 residues. The V gene's germline CDR1 is ENHRY and CDR2 SYGVKD. For the CDR3, the DNA is TGTGCCATCAGTGCGGACAGGGGCTATGGCTACACCTTC. This codes for CAISADRGYGYTF.

This clonotype was counted ten times or more. The rearrangement links TRBV12-3 or TRBV12-4 to TRBJ2-2; 11 bases are a match to TRBD1. The CDR3 length is 16 residues. Trimming at V came to 4 bases and at J to 7 bases, leaving 8 bases not matched to a gene. CDR3 protein: CASSYGQGAFGGELFF. DNA of the CDR3: TGTGCCAGCAGTTATGGACAGGGGGCGTTTGGCGGGGAGCTGTTTTTT.

This chain links TRBV7-9 with TRBJ2-3; D unclear. V gave up 5 bases and J gave up 7 bases, with 25 bases separating them. CDR1 is SEHNR and CDR2 is FQNEAQ in the germline V gene (reference sequence). The CDR3 spans 17 residues. The CDR3 DNA reads as TGTGCCAGCAGCAAAAACAATACCGGGCCTCTCTCTCATACGCAGTATTTT. This encodes CASSKNNTGPLSHTQYF.

This clonotype was seen ten or more times. V is TRBV10-2 and J is TRBJ1-5; perhaps TRBD1 as D (5 bases). Trimming removed 7 bases at V and 2 bases at J, with 15 bases between. Germline V lookup: CDR1 WSHSY, CDR2 SAAADI. The CDR3 loop spans 15 amino acids. The CDR3 DNA follows: TGCGCCAGCACCGGGACTCGGGCTGGCAATCAGCCCCAGCATTTT. Protein sequence: CASTGTRAGNQPQHF.

This clonotype was seen repeatedly, ten times or more. The genes are TRBV20-1 and TRBJ2-1; TRBD2 matches at 9 bases. The germline V gene has CDR1 DFQATT and CDR2 SNEGSKA (reference sequence). This CDR3 region has 14 residues. Trimming took 8 bases from V and 6 from J; bases not matched to a gene: 11. The CDR3 DNA follows: TGCAGTCCCTGGGGAGCGGGAGGATTCAATGAGCAGTTCTTC. This translates into CSPWGAGGFNEQFF.

Comments on this clonotype: Germline is not matched at one junction end, which may reflect a read error. V gene TRBV20-1 combines with J gene TRBJ1-6; D remains unclear. This CDR3 contains 15 residues. Germline V gene data show CDR1 as DFQATT and CDR2 as SNEGSKA (reference sequence). CDR3 region: CSARLGLSYNSTLNF. The CDR3 nucleotides are TGCAGTGCTAGGTTGGGATTGTCCTATAATTCAACCCTCAACTTT.

Many counts were recorded for this clonotype. The chain joins TRBV12-3 or TRBV12-4 to TRBJ2-1; TRBD2 agrees at 10 bases. The CDR3 contains 15 residues. After removal of 7 bases from V and 8 bases from J, the junction contained 11 bases not matched to a gene. The CDR3 is CASTSLAGDRDEQFF. The CDR3 region has the DNA TGTGCCAGCACCTCTCTAGCGGGAGATCGCGATGAGCAGTTCTTC.

Concerning this clonotype: This may be a read error, as it is one base from a much larger clone. J is TRBJ2-5 and V is TRBV7-9; the D is unclear. Trimming removed 5 bases at V and 2 bases at J, with 12 bases between. Germline assignment: CDR1 SEHNR and CDR2 FQNEAQ (reference sequence). The CDR3 is 14 residues long. In DNA form, the CDR3 reads TGTGCCAGCAGCCCTAACGTAGGGCAAGAGACCCAGTACTTC. Encoded protein: CASSPNVGQETQYF.

This clonotype has ten or more counts. The chain joins TRBV19 to TRBJ2-1; 7 bases are shared with TRBD2. J gave up 5 bases and V 1 base, and 5 bases lay outside the gene matches. Looked up from germline, CDR1 is LNHDA and CDR2 is SQIVND (reference sequence). The CDR3 spans 15 residues. This CDR3 is CASSIAGGTHNEQFF. The CDR3 nucleotides are TGTGCCAGTAGTATAGCCGGGGGGACCCACAATGAGCAGTTCTTC.